Shown below are 2 T cell receptor beta chains from a single sample sequenced in a study of CD8+ T cells in alopecia areata. Treatment of the sample: oral pan-JAK inhibitor, 5-10 mg twice daily. Reverse transcribed after extraction, RNA yielded cDNA as the sequencing template. TCRdb keeps only in-frame clones here, not all; method: immunoSEQ multiplex PCR. The table lists 160,000 or so clones, roughly 58% of them singletons, with roughly 17% in the top ten. The sample in question was CD4+ T cells sorted from blood, obtained at approximately week 55, from a patient treated with tofacitinib. These receptors originate from a human donor with alopecia areata.

The chain couples TRBV10-2 to TRBJ2-3, with a possible D match to TRBD1 (6 bases). The V end lost 1 base, the J end lost 3 bases, and 11 bases lay between the germline ends. Germline V gene data show CDR1 as WSHSY and CDR2 as SAAADI. The CDR3 extends over 15 amino acids. The CDR3 reads CASSELMGATDTQYF. CDR3 DNA: TGCGCCAGCAGTGAGTTGATGGGGGCTACAGATACGCAGTATTTT.

In its sample, this clone was seen many times. The chain has TRBV7-9 and TRBJ1-6; 9 bases are shared with TRBD1. V was pared by 5 bases and J by 10 bases, with 9 bases of the junction left unmatched. The CDR3 runs 15 residues. Germline V gives CDR1 SEHNR, CDR2 FQNEAQ (reference sequence). The CDR3 region has the DNA TGTGCCAGCAGCCGAGCGGGACAGGGTGGATCACCCCTCCACTTT. This gives the protein CASSRAGQGGSPLHF.